These 31 T cell receptor beta chains originate from one sample sequenced in a study of T cell repertoires in cytomegalovirus infection. MiXCR was run by TCRdb on the reads, yielding one entry per CDR3 protein. This table has fewer than 1,000,000 distinct CDR3 sequences, roughly 31% appearing once. No cognate antigen is known for these TCRs. Here the sequenced sample was cultured CD8+ T cells from PBMCs, taken from culture after CMV antigen stimulation. Receptors originate from a human donor in good health (CMV status not recorded). Some clones in this sample may be carry-over from other donors' samples.

The rearrangement joins TRBV15 to TRBJ1-6; 7 nucleotides line up with TRBD1. In germline, CDR1 is LNHNV, CDR2 YYDKDF (reference sequence). The J segment lost 3 bases and the V segment lost 0 bases, leaving 5 bases of the junction unmatched. CDR3 length: 17 residues. The DNA of the CDR3 is TGTGCCACCAGCAGAGATCTTACAGGGGACTATAATTCACCCCTCCACTTT. Encoded protein: CATSRDLTGDYNSPLHF.

This clonotype has only a few counts. The chain combines TRBV6-5 with TRBJ2-5; no reliable D call. CDR1 is MNHEY and CDR2 is SVGAGI in the germline V gene. Trimming cost V 0 bases and J 5 bases, with 7 bases left between them. The CDR3 is 13 residues long. In nucleotides, the CDR3 is TGTGCCAGCAGTTACTCGGATACGGAGACCCAGTACTTC. It is translated as CASSYSDTETQYF.

As concerns this clonotype: A much larger clone differs from this one at a single base, so this may be a read error. The chain carries TRBV7-6 and TRBJ2-5; D might be TRBD2 (6 bases). Germline CDR1 is SGHVS and CDR2 is FNYEAQ. This CDR3 has 17 amino acids. The CDR3, as DNA: TGTGTCAGCAGCCGCTTGGAGGGAGACCCCCTAAAAGAGACCCAGTACTTC. Its translation is CVSSRLEGDPLKETQYF.

A few counts support this clonotype. The chain combines TRBV15 with TRBJ1-1; no clear D gene. This CDR3 contains 15 residues. The germline V gene encodes CDR1 LNHNV and CDR2 YYDKDF (reference sequence). Trimming removed 0 bases from V and 0 bases from J, with 8 bases in between. The CDR3 sequence is CATSRDRSVNTEAFF. The DNA for the CDR3 is TGTGCCACCAGCAGAGATCGGTCGGTGAACACTGAAGCTTTCTTT. Supplemented by reference TRBV15 and TRBJ1-1, the full variable domain reads DAMVIQNPRYQVTQFGKPVTLSCSQTLNHNVMYWYQQKSSQAPKLLFHYYDKDFNNEADTPDNFQSRRPNTSFCFLDIRSPGLGDTAMYLCATSRDRSVNTEAFFGQGTRLTVV.

This clonotype was seen many times. This sequence joins TRBV12-3 or TRBV12-4 and TRBJ2-1, with D maybe TRBD2 (5 bases). The length of the CDR3 is 20 residues. Trimming stripped 3 bases from V and 4 bases from J, with 28 bases between. CDR3 sequence reads: CASSFILDKISDDIYNEQFF. The CDR3 nucleotides read TGTGCCAGCAGTTTCATCCTCGACAAGATTAGCGACGATATTTACAATGAGCAGTTCTTC.

V usage is TRBV28 and J usage is TRBJ2-1; TRBD1 matches 7 bases. CDR3 size: 18 residues. Looked up from germline, CDR1 is MDHEN and CDR2 is SYDVKM. V shed 5 bases, J shed 0 bases, and the junction held 13 bases outside the gene matches. The CDR3 DNA follows: TGTGCCAGCAGTGCTCCATGGGACAGCATCAGCTCCTACAATGAGCAGTTCTTC. It specifies CASSAPWDSISSYNEQFF.

This clonotype was counted at least ten times. The J gene is TRBJ1-4, the V gene TRBV7-8; D remains ambiguous. Germline lookup yields CDR1 SGHVS and CDR2 FQNEAQ. This CDR3 region has 14 residues. The V gene lost 3 bases and the J gene lost 7 bases, with 12 bases spanning the gap. The CDR3 coding sequence is TGTGCCAGCAGCTTTCACCGAAATAGTGAAAAACTGTTTTTT. Encoded protein: CASSFHRNSEKLFF.

The V call is TRBV7-6, the J call TRBJ1-2; D gene unclear. The CDR3 sequence is 15 residues long. V lost 7 bases and J lost 5, with 20 bases in between. Per the germline V gene, CDR1 is SGHVS and CDR2 is FNYEAQ. This chain's CDR3 is CASILGSNPRYGYTF. CDR3 DNA: TGTGCCAGCATCTTGGGTTCAAATCCCCGATATGGCTACACCTTC.

This chain links TRBV4-1 with TRBJ2-7; 10 bases match TRBD1. Germline CDR1 reads MGHRA; CDR2 reads YSYEKL. CDR3 size: 19 residues. J gave up 0 bases and V 0 bases, and 11 bases lay outside the gene matches. The CDR3: CASSQDPRQGAQGSYEQYF. CDR3 nucleotide sequence: TGCGCCAGCAGCCAAGACCCGAGACAGGGGGCGCAAGGCTCCTACGAGCAGTACTTC.

The V and J genes are TRBV6-1 and TRBJ1-1; 10 bases align to TRBD1. The germline V gene encodes CDR1 MNHNS and CDR2 SASEGT. The V segment lost 6 bases and the J segment 3 bases; nucleotides outside the gene matches: 13. The CDR3 runs 17 residues. As DNA, the CDR3 is TGTGCCAGCAGAGACAGGGGGCGAATAACAAGCGACACTGAAGCTTTCTTT. It encodes CASRDRGRITSDTEAFF.

The chain links TRBV7-2 to TRBJ1-4, with unresolved D. The length of the CDR3 is 14 residues. Germline CDR1 is SGHTA and CDR2 is FQGNSA. Deletions cut 1 base from V and 6 bases from J, with 9 bases between. The DNA of the CDR3 is TGTGCCAGCAGCTTAGACGCGGGATATGAAAAACTGTTTTTT. Residues: CASSLDAGYEKLFF.

The chain has TRBV20-1 and TRBJ1-5; the D gene is possibly TRBD1 (5 bases). The CDR3 length is 19 residues. With 0 bases removed from V and 0 bases from J, the gap between germline ends came to 21 bases. The germline V gene has CDR1 DFQATT and CDR2 SNEGSKA (reference sequence). CDR3 DNA: TGCAGTGCTAGAGATTGGACCGGGGACCGATATCTTAGCAATCAGCCCCAGCATTTT. This sequence encodes CSARDWTGDRYLSNQPQHF.

With regard to this clonotype: A clone one base away is much larger, so this may be a read error. The rearrangement joins TRBV7-8 to TRBJ2-1, with 11 bases identical to TRBD2. CDR3 length: 17 residues. In germline, CDR1 is SGHVS, CDR2 FQNEAQ. CDR3 bases: TGTGCCGGCAGCTTAGGGACTAGCGGTAGCTCCTACAATGAGCAGTTCTTC. It encodes CAGSLGTSGSSYNEQFF.

This clonotype has just a few counts. The chain links TRBV27 to TRBJ2-3; D unresolved. The CDR3 spans 14 residues. CDR1 and CDR2 from the germline V gene are MNHEY and SMNVEV (reference sequence). The V and J ends lost 2 bases and 3 bases respectively, with 9 bases between them. The CDR3 coding sequence is TGTGCCAGCAGTTTAGCGACAAGGACAGATACGCAGTATTTT. This gives the protein CASSLATRTDTQYF.

There are a few counts of this clonotype. This chain joins TRBV7-9 and TRBJ1-4; TRBD1 aligns across 7 bases. V lost 5 bases to trimming and J lost 0 bases; unmatched junction nucleotides: 6. The CDR3 consists of 16 residues. Per the germline V gene, CDR1 is SEHNR and CDR2 is FQNEAQ (reference sequence). CDR3 DNA: TGTGCCAGCAGCGCCGGGACAGAAGCAACTAATGAAAAACTGTTTTTT. It translates to CASSAGTEATNEKLFF.

The V and J genes are TRBV9 and TRBJ2-3; D unresolved. The germline V gene encodes CDR1 SGDLS and CDR2 YYNGEE. V dropped 0 bases and J dropped 2 bases, with 13 bases sitting between them. The CDR3 is 16 amino acids. In nucleotides, the CDR3 is TGTGCCAGCAGCGTAGGGTGGGGAAGTGCCACAGATACGCAGTATTTT. It codes for CASSVGWGSATDTQYF.

This clonotype came up a few times. This rearrangement joins TRBV29-1 to TRBJ2-2, with D maybe TRBD1 (6 bases). Germline assignment: CDR1 SQVTM and CDR2 ANQGSEA. This CDR3 spans 15 amino acids. V lost 1 base and J lost 5, with 14 bases in between. The CDR3 region is CSVEGQGMWTGELFF. The CDR3 DNA is TGCAGCGTTGAAGGGCAGGGGATGTGGACCGGGGAGCTGTTTTTT.

The chain joins TRBV11-2 to TRBJ2-7; no definite D call. Per germline, CDR1 SGHAT and CDR2 FQNNGV. The CDR3 length is 14 residues. V was clipped by 1 base and J by 3 bases, with 10 bases between them. The CDR3 region has the DNA TGTGCCAGCAGCTTAGTGCAATTTCACTACGAGCAGTACTTC. Translating gives CASSLVQFHYEQYF. Filled out from reference TRBV11-2 and TRBJ2-7, the complete variable domain reads EAGVAQSPRYKIIEKRQSVAFWCNPISGHATLYWYQQILGQGPKLLIQFQNNGVVDDSQLPKDRFSAERLKGVDSTLKIQPAKLEDSAVYLCASSLVQFHYEQYFGPGTRLTVT.

On this clonotype: A read error is likely, as this CDR3 ends without the conserved phenylalanine or tryptophan. The chain has TRBV7-4 and TRBJ2-3, with TRBD2 identical over 10 bases. The V segment lost 6 bases and the J segment 5 bases; nucleotides outside the gene matches: 8. CDR1 is SGHVT and CDR2 is SQSDAQ in the germline V gene. This CDR3 contains 15 residues. CDR3 bases: TGTGCCAGCAGTCTCGGGACTAGCGAGGGAGATACGCAGTATTCT. Amino acids: CASSLGTSEGDTQYS.

This chain links TRBV3-1 with TRBJ2-6, with TRBD2 identical over 9 bases. The CDR3 runs 22 residues. V was clipped by 4 bases and J by 4 bases; unmatched bases: 23. Germline V gene lookup returns CDR1 LGHDT and CDR2 YNNKEL (reference sequence). CDR3 loop: CASSRSISPGTSLYRGANVLTF. DNA of the CDR3: TGTGCCAGCAGCCGATCGATTTCCCCCGGGACTAGCCTTTACAGAGGGGCCAACGTCCTGACTTTC.

This clonotype was seen many times. The V call is TRBV12-3 or TRBV12-4, the J call TRBJ1-2; possible D gene TRBD1, 5 bases. Between the trimmed V and J ends, which lost 7 bases and 4 bases, there was a span of 19 bases. CDR3 length: 15 residues. CDR3 protein: CASTIGRPGVYGYTF. The CDR3, as DNA: TGTGCCAGCACCATCGGGCGGCCGGGGGTCTATGGCTACACCTTC.

The chain uses TRBV10-3 and TRBJ2-4; D uncertain. In germline, CDR1 is ENHRY, CDR2 SYGVKD. This CDR3 spans 15 amino acids. With 0 bases removed from V and 5 bases from J, the gap between germline ends came to 11 bases. The CDR3, as DNA: TGTGCCATCAGTGAGTCTCAGGATACACAAAACATTCAGTACTTC. This codes for CAISESQDTQNIQYF.

This clonotype has a handful of counts. The genes are TRBV2 and TRBJ1-6; TRBD1 is a possible D gene (5 bases). CDR1 is SNHLY and CDR2 is FYNNEI in the germline V gene. The ends were cut back, 3 bases at V and 8 bases at J, with 14 bases in the middle. The CDR3 runs 15 residues. The CDR3 region is CASSETALGDSPLHF. CDR3 in DNA: TGTGCCAGCAGTGAGACAGCTCTGGGAGATTCACCCCTCCACTTT.

The chain employs TRBV5-6 and TRBJ2-3, with 12 bases aligning to TRBD2. The CDR3 covers 21 residues. CDR1 is SGHDT and CDR2 is YYEEEE in the germline V gene. Trimming took 4 bases from V and 1 from J; bases not matched to a gene: 19. The CDR3 DNA reads as TGTGCCAGCAGCCCCATCGTCAAGACTAGCGGGGGCACGGGGGGCACAGATACGCAGTATTTT. Translating it yields CASSPIVKTSGGTGGTDTQYF.

A word on this clonotype: This may come from a read error, since a much larger clone is one base off. CDR3: CVSSKQGALNNEKLFF. DNA of the CDR3: TGTGTCAGCAGTAAGCAAGGGGCGCTTAATAATGAAAAACTGTTTTTT. V usage is TRBV27 and J usage is TRBJ1-4, with a tentative D call TRBD1 (5 bases). The germline V gene encodes CDR1 MNHEY and CDR2 SMNVEV (reference sequence). This CDR3 is 16 amino acids long.

The V gene is TRBV28, the J gene TRBJ1-1; D is unclear. Per germline, CDR1 MDHEN and CDR2 SYDVKM. V gave up 2 bases and J gave up 4 bases, with 14 bases separating them. The CDR3 consists of 15 residues. The CDR3 loop reads CASSLTPPPGTEAFF. CDR3 nucleotides: TGTGCCAGCAGTTTAACTCCGCCCCCGGGCACTGAAGCTTTCTTT.

To note about this clonotype: This could be a read error, since a much larger clone is one nucleotide away. The chain recombines TRBV7-6 with TRBJ2-1; tentative D call: TRBD2 (6 bases). The V end was cut by 6 bases, the J end by 9 bases, with 24 bases between. The CDR3 consists of 16 residues. CDR1 and CDR2 from the germline V gene are SGHVS and FNYEAQ. The CDR3 DNA sequence: TGTGCCAGCAGTCCCAATACGGATAGGAGGGACGGTGAGCAGTTCTTC. Translation: CASSPNTDRRDGEQFF.

The V and J genes are TRBV6-6 and TRBJ1-1, with a weak D call TRBD1 (6 bases). Germline-derived CDR1 and CDR2 are MNHNY and SVGAGI (reference sequence). Trimming cost V 4 bases and J 2 bases, with 11 bases left between them. The CDR3 is made up of 14 amino acids. For the CDR3, the DNA is TGTGCCAGCAGTTCTAACAGGGCTAACACTGAAGCTTTCTTT. Its translation is CASSSNRANTEAFF.

This chain's CDR3 is CASTSRRDSEQFF. CDR3 DNA sequence: TGTGCCAGCACCTCACGAAGGGACTCTGAGCAGTTCTTC. The J gene is TRBJ2-1, the V gene TRBV7-8, with D perhaps matching TRBD2 (6 bases). V lost 7 bases, J lost 9 bases, and 16 bases lay in between. The CDR3 totals 13 residues. The germline gives CDR1 SGHVS, CDR2 FQNEAQ. The whole variable domain, remainder taken from reference TRBV7-8 and TRBJ2-1, is GAGVSQSPRYKVAKRGQDVALRCDPISGHVSLFWYQQALGQGPEFLTYFQNEAQLDKSGLPSDRFFAERPEGSVSTLKIQRTQQEDSAVYLCASTSRRDSEQFFGPGTRLTVL.

V and J are TRBV7-6 and TRBJ2-7, with 8 bases lining up with TRBD2. V lost 2 bases, J lost 6 bases, and 6 bases stayed unmatched. CDR1 and CDR2 (germline): SGHVS, FNYEAQ. The CDR3 has 14 residues. CDR3 DNA sequence: TGTGCCAGCAGCTTACGGGGGGGTACAAGCGAGCAGTACTTC. Translating it yields CASSLRGGTSEQYF.

A single count supports this clonotype. This chain uses TRBV2 with TRBJ2-7, with TRBD1 as a possible D gene (6 bases). The CDR3 sequence is 12 residues long. Germline V lookup: CDR1 SNHLY, CDR2 FYNNEI. V lost 6 bases and J lost 2, with 8 bases in between. The CDR3 here is CASRTGPYEQYF. In nucleotides, the CDR3 is TGTGCCAGCAGGACAGGTCCCTACGAGCAGTACTTC. The variable domain in full, with the rest retrieved from reference TRBV2 and TRBJ2-7, is EPEVTQTPSHQVTQMGQEVILRCVPISNHLYFYWYRQILGQKVEFLVSFYNNEISEKSEIFDDQFSVERPDGSNFTLKIRSTKLEDSAMYFCASRTGPYEQYFGPGTRLTVT.